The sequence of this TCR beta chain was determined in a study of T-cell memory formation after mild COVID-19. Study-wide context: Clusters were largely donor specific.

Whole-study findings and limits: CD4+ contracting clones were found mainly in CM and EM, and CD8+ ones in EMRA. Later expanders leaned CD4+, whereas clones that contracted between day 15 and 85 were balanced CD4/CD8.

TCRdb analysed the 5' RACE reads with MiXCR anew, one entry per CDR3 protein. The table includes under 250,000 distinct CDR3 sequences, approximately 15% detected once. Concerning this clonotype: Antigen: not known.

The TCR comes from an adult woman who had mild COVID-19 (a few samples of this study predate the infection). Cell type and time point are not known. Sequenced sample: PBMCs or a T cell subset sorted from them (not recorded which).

The CDR3 protein is CASSPSSGNTIYF. For the CDR3, the DNA is TGTGCCAGCAGTCCTAGCTCTGGAAACACCATATATTTT. The chain joins TRBV12-3 or TRBV12-4 to TRBJ1-3; D is unresolved. The V and J ends lost 5 bases and 0 bases respectively, with 5 bases between them. The CDR3 covers 13 residues.